One and the same sample provided the 21 T cell receptor beta chains below, sequenced in a study of shared clonotypes between healthy human individuals. Using immunoSEQ multiplex PCR, the repertoire was profiled, and TCRdb retains in-frame clones only, with some absent. The sample consists of about 2 million clones, roughly 96% of them appearing once. The sample comprised naive CD4+ T cells sorted from blood. This sample's subset: CD45RA+ positively selected. These TCRs come from a man between 18 and 29 years old in good health.

The chain couples TRBV18 to TRBJ2-3, with TRBD2 matching over 8 bases. The CDR3 covers 17 residues. Trimming removed 0 bases from V and 6 bases from J; junction bases left unmatched: 11. CDR1 KGHSH and CDR2 LQKENI come from the germline V gene. CDR3 DNA: TGTGCCAGCTCACCACCCCTACGGGAGGGCCCTGGGGATACGCAGTATTTT. Its protein product is CASSPPLREGPGDTQYF.

V usage is TRBV6-1 and J usage is TRBJ2-5; 9 bases map to TRBD1. Looked up from germline, CDR1 is MNHNS and CDR2 is SASEGT. V shed 2 bases, J shed 5 bases, and the junction held 6 bases outside the gene matches. The length of the CDR3 is 15 residues. The DNA of the CDR3 is TGTGCCAGCAGTGAACTACAGGGGGCCTGGGAGACCCAGTACTTC. This translates into CASSELQGAWETQYF.

The chain combines TRBV2 with TRBJ1-2; weak D call: TRBD1 (6 bases). CDR3 length: 13 residues. Germline-derived CDR1 and CDR2 are SNHLY and FYNNEI. V shed 6 bases and J shed 3 bases, with 11 bases lying between them. CDR3 bases: TGTGCCAGCAGCTTACAGGGTTACTATGGCTACACCTTC. Translation gives CASSLQGYYGYTF.

A note on this clone: The sample has other DNA sequences that encode this CDR3 too. V is TRBV7-2 and J is TRBJ2-1; 7 positions agree with TRBD2. There are 16 residues in the CDR3. Losses at the gene ends were 1 base for V and 4 bases for J; bases not matched to a gene: 7. The V gene's germline CDR1 is SGHTA and CDR2 FQGNSA. CDR3 region: CASSLVGAGTYNEQFF. The CDR3 nucleotides read TGTGCCAGCAGCTTAGTTGGAGCGGGGACTTACAATGAGCAGTTCTTC.

The J gene is TRBJ1-6, the V gene TRBV6-5; D possibly corresponds to TRBD1 (6 bases). The germline gives CDR1 MNHEY, CDR2 SVGAGI. Trimming pared 6 bases from V and 7 bases from J, leaving 16 bases between. CDR3 size: 15 residues. CDR3 sequence: CASRPPAGDNSPLHF. The CDR3 nucleotides read TGTGCCAGCAGGCCTCCAGCAGGGGACAATTCACCCCTCCACTTT.

This chain links TRBV9 with TRBJ2-1; either TRBD1 or TRBD2 may fit D (5 bases each). The CDR3 is made up of 14 amino acids. Germline V gene lookup returns CDR1 SGDLS and CDR2 YYNGEE. The V end was cut by 0 bases, the J end by 7 bases, with 11 bases between. The CDR3 loop is CASSVAGEGNEQFF. The CDR3 coding sequence is TGTGCCAGCAGCGTAGCCGGTGAGGGGAATGAGCAGTTCTTC.

The chain employs TRBV18 and TRBJ1-4; weak D call: TRBD1 (5 bases). The CDR3 has 14 residues. Germline CDR1 and CDR2: KGHSH and LQKENI. V was clipped by 1 base and J by 5 bases, with 8 bases between them. As DNA, the CDR3 is TGTGCCAGCTCACCACTGGGGGGAAATGAAAAACTGTTTTTT. Translated: CASSPLGGNEKLFF.

In DNA form, the CDR3 reads TGCGCCAGCAGCTTGGGAGAAACCAGCACTGAAGCTTTCTTT. Its translation: CASSLGETSTEAFF. The rearrangement links TRBV5-1 to TRBJ1-1; D not resolved. V lost 0 bases, J lost 4 bases, and 10 bases lay in between. The CDR3 runs 14 residues. Germline CDR1 and CDR2: SGHRS and YFSETQ.

Comment on this clone: Other DNA sequences from this sample encode an identical CDR3 as well. The V gene is TRBV7-9, the J gene TRBJ2-1, with 10 bases identical to TRBD2. Germline V gene lookup returns CDR1 SEHNR and CDR2 FQNEAQ (reference sequence). This CDR3 is built from 15 residues. Trimming at V came to 2 bases and at J to 3 bases, leaving 1 base not matched to a gene. CDR3 amino acids: CASSLLAGVYNEQFF. The CDR3 region has the DNA TGTGCCAGCAGCTTACTAGCGGGAGTCTACAATGAGCAGTTCTTC.

The chain has TRBV4-1 and TRBJ2-7; D is unclear. Germline lookup yields CDR1 MGHRA and CDR2 YSYEKL. V lost 1 base and J 2 bases, leaving 9 bases between the germline ends. The CDR3 contains 14 residues. The CDR3 DNA reads TGCGCCAGCAGCCAAGGGGCAGTAACCTACGAGCAGTACTTC. Protein: CASSQGAVTYEQYF.

The chain recombines TRBV4-1 with TRBJ2-4; D possibly uses TRBD1 or TRBD2 (5 bases each). CDR1 MGHRA and CDR2 YSYEKL come from the germline V gene. The CDR3 contains 16 residues. V dropped 4 bases and J dropped 2 bases, with 15 bases sitting between them. The CDR3 spells CASSLNTGPPKNIQYF. The CDR3 coding sequence is TGCGCCAGCAGCCTGAACACGGGACCACCCAAAAACATTCAGTACTTC.

The gene calls are TRBV2 and TRBJ1-4; 9 bases match TRBD1. Germline CDR1 is SNHLY and CDR2 is FYNNEI. J gave up 3 bases and V 5 bases, and 4 bases lay outside the gene matches. The CDR3 loop spans 15 amino acids. Here the CDR3 reads CASSSRTGANEKLFF. CDR3 sequence (DNA): TGTGCCAGCAGTTCTAGGACAGGGGCTAATGAAAAACTGTTTTTT. The variable domain in full, completed from reference TRBV2 and TRBJ1-4, reads EPEVTQTPSHQVTQMGQEVILRCVPISNHLYFYWYRQILGQKVEFLVSFYNNEISEKSEIFDDQFSVERPDGSNFTLKIRSTKLEDSAMYFCASSSRTGANEKLFFGSGTQLSVL.

The chain's CDR3 is CASSYNTGPSPLHF. The CDR3 region has the DNA TGTGCCAGCAGTTATAATACAGGGCCTTCACCCCTCCACTTT. This rearrangement joins TRBV6-1 to TRBJ1-6; possible D gene TRBD1, 6 bases. CDR3 length: 14 residues. Trimming removed 5 bases at V and 9 bases at J, with 14 bases between. From germline, CDR1 is MNHNS and CDR2 SASEGT.

V is TRBV6-4 and J is TRBJ1-2, with 7 nucleotides matching TRBD1. CDR1 is MRHNA, CDR2 SNTAGT, per germline. V lost 6 bases to trimming and J lost 1 base; unmatched junction nucleotides: 5. CDR3 length: 14 residues. The CDR3: CASSPGQLNYGYTF. The CDR3 nucleotides are TGTGCCAGCAGCCCGGGACAGCTTAACTATGGCTACACCTTC.

The rearrangement joins TRBV6-1 to TRBJ1-6; D possibly corresponds to TRBD1 (6 bases). Germline CDR1 reads MNHNS; CDR2 reads SASEGT. V dropped 6 bases and J dropped 5 bases, with 11 bases sitting between them. The CDR3 sequence is 14 residues long. CDR3 DNA: TGTGCCAGCAGGGGGACAATTCATAATTCACCCCTCCACTTT. This encodes CASRGTIHNSPLHF.

The V and J genes are TRBV7-9 and TRBJ2-7; 9 bases align to TRBD1. J lost 2 bases, V lost 5 bases, and 10 bases had no gene match. Looked up from germline, CDR1 is SEHNR and CDR2 is FQNEAQ (reference sequence). The CDR3 is 16 amino acids. The CDR3 reads CASSQPGQGLPYEQYF. The CDR3, as DNA: TGTGCCAGCAGCCAGCCGGGACAGGGTCTCCCCTACGAGCAGTACTTC. Full variable domain (rest looked up from reference TRBV7-9 and TRBJ2-7): DTGVSQNPRHKITKRGQNVTFRCDPISEHNRLYWYRQTLGQGPEFLTYFQNEAQLEKSRLLSDRFSAERPKGSFSTLEIQRTEQGDSAMYLCASSQPGQGLPYEQYFGPGTRLTVT.

This chain uses TRBV6-5 with TRBJ2-7; 9 bases are a match to TRBD1. V lost 6 bases and J lost 6; bases outside the gene matches: 9. The CDR3 consists of 14 residues. The germline CDR1 and CDR2 sequences are MNHEY and SVGAGI. The CDR3, as DNA: TGTGCCAGCAGCATGGGGACAGGGTCTCGCGAGCAGTACTTC. It encodes CASSMGTGSREQYF.

This chain connects TRBV6-6 to TRBJ1-2; D unresolved. Germline V gene data show CDR1 as MNHNY and CDR2 as SVGAGI (reference sequence). This CDR3 comprises 14 residues. V was trimmed by 5 bases and J by 0 bases, leaving 10 bases between them. Written as DNA, the CDR3 is TGTGCCAGCAGTCGGACGGCCGCTAACTATGGCTACACCTTC. This codes for CASSRTAANYGYTF.

The chain has TRBV11-1 and TRBJ2-5; D gene uncertain. Looked up from germline, CDR1 is SGHAT and CDR2 is FQDESV (reference sequence). The CDR3 spans 15 residues. Trimming removed 4 bases at V and 3 bases at J, with 15 bases between. The CDR3 loop is CASSSGRTDEETQYF. The CDR3 nucleotides read TGTGCCAGCAGCTCTGGTCGGACGGATGAAGAGACCCAGTACTTC.

The chain is built from TRBV29-1 and TRBJ2-3; tentatively, D is TRBD1 (6 bases). CDR3 length: 15 amino acids. V lost 7 bases and J 0 bases, leaving 17 bases between the germline ends. CDR1 is SQVTM, CDR2 ANQGSEA, per germline. This CDR3 is CSGGLGVGSTDTQYF. The CDR3 DNA reads TGCAGCGGGGGGCTTGGTGTCGGTAGCACAGATACGCAGTATTTT.

This clone was observed a single time. The chain links TRBV5-4 to TRBJ2-3, with D possibly called TRBD1 or TRBD2 (6 bases each). The CDR3 totals 16 residues. The germline gives CDR1 SGHNT, CDR2 YYREEE (reference sequence). V gave up 4 bases and J gave up 2 bases, with 17 bases separating them. CDR3 region: CASSPARGLTTDTQYF. CDR3 nucleotide sequence: TGTGCCAGCAGCCCCGCCCGGGGGCTTACCACAGATACGCAGTATTTT.